These 6 T cell receptor beta chains were all obtained from the same sample, sequenced in a study of radiotherapy plus CTLA-4 blockade in lung cancer. Profiled with immunoSEQ multiplex PCR; TCRdb holds only in-frame clones, not every one. The repertoire consists of around 56,000 clones, with roughly four fifths occurring once and the leading ten covering 16%. The sequenced sample was peripheral blood, obtained from a patient treated with radiotherapy plus ipilimumab. All receptors come from a human donor with non-small cell lung cancer who had a complete response to radiotherapy plus ipilimumab.

V gene TRBV2 combines with J gene TRBJ1-2; D gene unclear. From germline, CDR1 is SNHLY and CDR2 FYNNEI. The CDR3 has 12 amino acids. The germline V and J ends were trimmed by 11 bases and 0 bases, with 10 bases remaining between them. The CDR3 nucleotides are TGTGCCGGCACTCCCGCTAACTATGGCTACACCTTC. Its protein is CAGTPANYGYTF.

The chain combines TRBV27 with TRBJ2-6; 7 bases line up with TRBD1. Looked up from germline, CDR1 is MNHEY and CDR2 is SMNVEV (reference sequence). V was pared by 6 bases and J by 0 bases, with 8 bases of the junction left unmatched. The CDR3 totals 17 residues. The CDR3 loop reads CASSPSPGGSGANVLTF. The CDR3 nucleotides are TGTGCCAGCAGCCCCTCCCCAGGGGGCTCTGGGGCCAACGTCCTGACTTTC. The full variable domain, rest sourced from reference TRBV27 and TRBJ2-6, is EAQVTQNPRYLITVTGKKLTVTCSQNMNHEYMSWYRQDPGLGLRQIYYSMNVEVTDKGDVPEGYKVSRKEKRNFPLILESPSPNQTSLYFCASSPSPGGSGANVLTFGAGSRLTVL.

In this sample, this clone turned up once. This chain uses TRBV7-2 with TRBJ2-1, with 9 bases lining up with TRBD1. Germline V gives CDR1 SGHTA, CDR2 FQGNSA. J gave up 5 bases and V 4 bases, and 9 bases lay outside the gene matches. CDR3 length: 16 amino acids. CDR3 DNA sequence: TGTGCCAGCAGCTCCCGACCGGGACAGGGCCACAATGAGCAGTTCTTC. It encodes CASSSRPGQGHNEQFF.

This clone was found once. The chain uses TRBV7-9 and TRBJ1-2; weak D call: TRBD1 (6 bases). Germline CDR1 and CDR2: SEHNR and FQNEAQ (reference sequence). V gave up 5 bases and J gave up 7 bases, with 14 bases separating them. The CDR3 is made up of 13 amino acids. This CDR3 is CASSRDNQSGYTF. The CDR3 region has the DNA TGTGCCAGCAGCCGGGACAACCAGAGTGGCTACACCTTC.

The chain joins TRBV6-5 to TRBJ1-5; TRBD1 aligns across 8 bases. Germline loops: CDR1 MNHEY, CDR2 SVGAGI. Trimming at V came to 2 bases and at J to 2 bases, leaving 2 bases not matched to a gene. CDR3 length equals 15 residues. This CDR3 reads CASSYGQGGNQPQHF. The CDR3 DNA reads TGTGCCAGCAGTTACGGACAGGGCGGCAATCAGCCCCAGCATTTT.

This chain's CDR3 is CASSIARDREGGYTF. The DNA for the CDR3 is TGTGCCAGTAGTATAGCGCGGGACAGGGAAGGAGGCTACACCTTC. V usage is TRBV19 and J usage is TRBJ1-2; 9 bases agree with TRBD1. Germline V gene sequence: CDR1 LNHDA, CDR2 SQIVND (reference sequence). The trim removed 1 base at V and 8 bases at J, leaving 8 bases unmatched. The CDR3 length is 15 residues.